These T cell receptor beta chains were read from a single sample in a study of cytomegalovirus exposure and HLA in healthy donors. Sequencing used immunoSEQ multiplex PCR; TCRdb keeps in-frame clones, though not all of them. The table lists some 150,000 clones, 65% to 90% of them singletons. Material for sequencing was PBMCs. The source of these receptors is a man younger than 30 in good health and CMV-seropositive. CDR3s include the opening cysteine and the closing phenylalanine or tryptophan. Each record gives: V gene, J gene, CDR3 protein.

V gene: TRBV7-2; J gene: TRBJ1-3; CDR3 protein: CASSPASSGNTIYF
V gene: TRBV7-9; J gene: TRBJ2-3; CDR3 protein: CASRGREGPDTQYF
V gene: TRBV5-3; J gene: TRBJ2-1; CDR3 protein: CAPGGDQFF
V gene: TRBV5-1; J gene: TRBJ2-7; CDR3 protein: CASSPDGQRLRLEEQYF
V gene: TRBV27; J gene: TRBJ2-7; CDR3 protein: CASRVEQGGIHEQYF
V gene: TRBV7-2; J gene: TRBJ2-2; CDR3 protein: CASEHLGPGELFF
V gene: TRBV27; J gene: TRBJ2-1; CDR3 protein: CASSRLAKGYNEQFF
V gene: TRBV9; J gene: TRBJ2-1; CDR3 protein: CASSAGAGLSYNEQFF
V gene: TRBV7-9; J gene: TRBJ2-7; CDR3 protein: CASSPDYSYEQYF
V gene: TRBV25-1; J gene: TRBJ1-5; CDR3 protein: CASSDQGGSVQPQHF
V gene: TRBV7-9; J gene: TRBJ2-2; CDR3 protein: CASSRDLGGNTGELFF
V gene: TRBV7-9; J gene: TRBJ1-2; CDR3 protein: CASSPRATPRGGYTF
V gene: TRBV23-1; J gene: TRBJ2-7; CDR3 protein: CASTGGGYEQYF
V gene: TRBV5-8; J gene: TRBJ1-2; CDR3 protein: CASSRTVSYTF
V gene: TRBV6-5; J gene: TRBJ2-1; CDR3 protein: CASSTGGSKNEQFF
V gene: TRBV5-1; J gene: TRBJ2-1; CDR3 protein: CASSTTSGANNEQFF
V gene: TRBV27; J gene: TRBJ2-5; CDR3 protein: CASCGQGQETQYF